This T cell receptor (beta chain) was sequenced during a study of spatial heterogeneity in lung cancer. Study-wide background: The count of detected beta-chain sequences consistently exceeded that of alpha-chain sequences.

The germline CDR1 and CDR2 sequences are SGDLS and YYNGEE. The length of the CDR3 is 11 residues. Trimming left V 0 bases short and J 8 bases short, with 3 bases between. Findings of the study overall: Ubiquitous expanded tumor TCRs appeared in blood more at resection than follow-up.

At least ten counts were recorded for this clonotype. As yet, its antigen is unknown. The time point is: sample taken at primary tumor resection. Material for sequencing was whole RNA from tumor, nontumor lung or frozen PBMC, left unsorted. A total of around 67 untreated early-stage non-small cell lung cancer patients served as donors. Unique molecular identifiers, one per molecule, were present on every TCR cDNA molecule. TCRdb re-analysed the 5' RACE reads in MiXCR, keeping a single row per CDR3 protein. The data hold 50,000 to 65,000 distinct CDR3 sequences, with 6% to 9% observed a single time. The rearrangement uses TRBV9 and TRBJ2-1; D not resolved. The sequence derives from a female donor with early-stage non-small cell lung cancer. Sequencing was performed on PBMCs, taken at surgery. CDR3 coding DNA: TGTGCCAGCAGCGTAGTAGATGAGCAGTTCTTC. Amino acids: CASSVVDEQFF. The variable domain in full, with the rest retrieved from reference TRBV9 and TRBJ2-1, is DSGVTQTPKHLITATGQRVTLRCSPRSGDLSVYWYQQSLDQGLQFLIQYYNGEERAKGNILERFSAQQFPDLHSELNLSSLELGDSALYFCASSVVDEQFFGPGTRLTVL.